This T cell receptor (beta chain) is drawn from a study of blood T cell repertoires in COVID-19. Trimming took 3 bases from V and 4 from J, leaving 10 bases between them. This CDR3 has 14 amino acids. Germline V lookup: CDR1 SGHRS, CDR2 YFSETQ. Sequenced by immunoSEQ multiplex PCR; TCRdb stores in-frame clones only, minus some. The sample gives 490,000 or so clones, 88% of which show up once; roughly 1.9% is in the top ten. The source material was PBMCs or T cells enriched from blood (not recorded which). The sequence was obtained from a woman in her 40s who had recovered from COVID-19. The chain carries TRBV5-1 and TRBJ1-4; D remains ambiguous. The CDR3: CASSSTSSNEKLFF. The CDR3 bases are TGCGCCAGCAGCTCAACGAGTAGTAATGAAAAACTGTTTTTT.